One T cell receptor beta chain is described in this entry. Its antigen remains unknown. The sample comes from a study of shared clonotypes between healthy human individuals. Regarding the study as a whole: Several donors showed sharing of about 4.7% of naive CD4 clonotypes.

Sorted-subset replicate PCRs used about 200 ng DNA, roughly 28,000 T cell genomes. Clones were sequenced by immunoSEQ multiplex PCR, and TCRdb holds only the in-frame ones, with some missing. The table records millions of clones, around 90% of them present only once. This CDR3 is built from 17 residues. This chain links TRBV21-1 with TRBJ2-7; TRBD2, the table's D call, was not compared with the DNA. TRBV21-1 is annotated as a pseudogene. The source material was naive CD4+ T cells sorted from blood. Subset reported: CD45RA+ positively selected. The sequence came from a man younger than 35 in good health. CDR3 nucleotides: TGTGCCAGCAGCAAAGCCCAAAGGCTCCGAAGAGGGAACGAGCAGTACTTC. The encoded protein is CASSKAQRLRRGNEQYF.